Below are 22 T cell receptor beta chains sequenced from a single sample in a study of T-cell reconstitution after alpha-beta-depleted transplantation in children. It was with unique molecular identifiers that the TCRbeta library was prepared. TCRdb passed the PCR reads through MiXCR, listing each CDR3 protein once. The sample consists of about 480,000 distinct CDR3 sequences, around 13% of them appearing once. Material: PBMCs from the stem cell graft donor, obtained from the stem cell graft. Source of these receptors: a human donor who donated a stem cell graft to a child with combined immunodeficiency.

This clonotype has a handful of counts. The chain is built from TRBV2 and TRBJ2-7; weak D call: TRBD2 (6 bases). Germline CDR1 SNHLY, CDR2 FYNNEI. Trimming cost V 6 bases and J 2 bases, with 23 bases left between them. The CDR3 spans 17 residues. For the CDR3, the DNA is TGTGCCAGCAGCCATCATCACACCCGGGGAGGTACCTACGAGCAGTACTTC. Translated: CASSHHHTRGGTYEQYF.

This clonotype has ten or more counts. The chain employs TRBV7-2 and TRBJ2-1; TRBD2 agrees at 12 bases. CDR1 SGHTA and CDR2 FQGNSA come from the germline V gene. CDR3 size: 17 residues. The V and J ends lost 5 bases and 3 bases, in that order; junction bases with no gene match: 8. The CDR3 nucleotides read TGTGCCAGCAGCAATCCCGGACTAGCGGGAATCTACAATGAGCAGTTCTTC. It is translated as CASSNPGLAGIYNEQFF.

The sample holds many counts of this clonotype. This chain's CDR3 is CSVVQGTEAFF. The CDR3, as DNA: TGCAGCGTTGTGCAGGGGACTGAAGCTTTCTTT. This chain uses TRBV29-1 with TRBJ1-1, with a possible D match to TRBD1 (6 bases). CDR1 is SQVTM, CDR2 ANQGSEA, per germline. The CDR3 loop spans 11 amino acids. V was trimmed by 4 bases and J by 5 bases, leaving 8 bases between them.

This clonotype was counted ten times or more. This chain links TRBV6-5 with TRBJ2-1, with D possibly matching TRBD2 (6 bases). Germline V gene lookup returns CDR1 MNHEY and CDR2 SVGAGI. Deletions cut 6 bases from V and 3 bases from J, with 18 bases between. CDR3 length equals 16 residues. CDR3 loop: CASSNLGTSIYNEQFF. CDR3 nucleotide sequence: TGTGCCAGCAGCAATCTAGGGACTTCTATCTACAATGAGCAGTTCTTC.

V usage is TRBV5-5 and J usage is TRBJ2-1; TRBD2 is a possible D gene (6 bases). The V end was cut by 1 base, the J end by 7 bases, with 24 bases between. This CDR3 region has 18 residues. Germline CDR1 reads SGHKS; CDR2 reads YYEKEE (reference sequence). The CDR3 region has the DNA TGTGCCAGCAGCTTGAAAGGGCCTAGGGCCCCGGGGGAAAATGAGCAGTTCTTC. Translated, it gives CASSLKGPRAPGENEQFF.

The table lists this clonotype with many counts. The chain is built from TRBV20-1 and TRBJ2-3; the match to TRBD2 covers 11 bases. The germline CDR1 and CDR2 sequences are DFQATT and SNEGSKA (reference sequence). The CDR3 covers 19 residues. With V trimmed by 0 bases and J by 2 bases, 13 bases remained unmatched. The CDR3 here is CSARDLGGTSGADTDTQYF. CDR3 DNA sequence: TGCAGTGCTAGAGATCTAGGGGGGACTAGCGGAGCCGACACAGATACGCAGTATTTT.

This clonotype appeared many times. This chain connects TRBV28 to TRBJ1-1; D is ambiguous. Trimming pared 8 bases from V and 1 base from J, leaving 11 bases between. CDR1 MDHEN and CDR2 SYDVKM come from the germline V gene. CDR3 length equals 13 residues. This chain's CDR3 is CASWPVRNTEAFF. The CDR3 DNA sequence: TGTGCCAGCTGGCCAGTGCGGAACACTGAAGCTTTCTTT. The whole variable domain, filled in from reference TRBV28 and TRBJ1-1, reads DVKVTQSSRYLVKRTGEKVFLECVQDMDHENMFWYRQDPGLGLRLIYFSYDVKMKEKGDIPEGYSVSREKKERFSLILESASTNQTSMYLCASWPVRNTEAFFGQGTRLTVV.

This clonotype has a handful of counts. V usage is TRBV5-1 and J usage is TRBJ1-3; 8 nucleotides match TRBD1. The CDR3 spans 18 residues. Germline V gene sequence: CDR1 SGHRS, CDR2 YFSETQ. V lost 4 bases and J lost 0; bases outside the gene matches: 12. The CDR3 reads CASSVTGTGGSSGNTIYF. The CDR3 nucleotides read TGCGCCAGCAGCGTGACCGGGACAGGCGGCAGCTCTGGAAACACCATATATTTT.

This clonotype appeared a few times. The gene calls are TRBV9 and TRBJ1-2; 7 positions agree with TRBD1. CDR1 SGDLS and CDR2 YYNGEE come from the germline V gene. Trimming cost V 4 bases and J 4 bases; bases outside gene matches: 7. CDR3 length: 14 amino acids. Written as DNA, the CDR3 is TGTGCCAGCAGCCCGATGACAGGGACCTATGGCTACACCTTC. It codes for CASSPMTGTYGYTF.

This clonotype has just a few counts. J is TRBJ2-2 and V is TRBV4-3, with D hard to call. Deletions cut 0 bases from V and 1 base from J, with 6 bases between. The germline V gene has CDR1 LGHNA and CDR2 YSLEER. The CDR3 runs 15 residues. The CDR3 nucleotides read TGCGCCAGCAGCCAAGATCTAGGGAACACCGGGGAGCTGTTTTTT. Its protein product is CASSQDLGNTGELFF.

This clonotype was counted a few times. The CDR3 loop is CASSLDQQNNEQFF. The CDR3 DNA follows: TGTGCCAGCAGCTTAGACCAACAAAACAATGAGCAGTTCTTC. The gene calls are TRBV7-9 and TRBJ2-1, with D hard to call. There are 14 residues in the CDR3. From germline, CDR1 is SEHNR and CDR2 FQNEAQ (reference sequence). Deletions cut 1 base from V and 5 bases from J, with 9 bases between.

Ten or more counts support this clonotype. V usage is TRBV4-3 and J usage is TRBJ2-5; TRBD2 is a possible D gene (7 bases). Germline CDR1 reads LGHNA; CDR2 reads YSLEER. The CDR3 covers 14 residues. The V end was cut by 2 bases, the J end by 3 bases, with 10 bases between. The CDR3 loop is CASSQRGGKETQYF. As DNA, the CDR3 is TGCGCCAGCAGCCAAAGGGGGGGAAAAGAGACCCAGTACTTC.

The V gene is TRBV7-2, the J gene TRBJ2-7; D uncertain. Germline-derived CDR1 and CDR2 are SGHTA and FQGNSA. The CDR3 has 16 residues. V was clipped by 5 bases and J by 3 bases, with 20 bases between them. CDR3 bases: TGTGCCAGCAGCCCCCATCCCCAGGTCAAACACTACGAGCAGTACTTC. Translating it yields CASSPHPQVKHYEQYF. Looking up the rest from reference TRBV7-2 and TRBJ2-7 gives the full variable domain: GAGVSQSPSNKVTEKGKDVELRCDPISGHTALYWYRQSLGQGLEFLIYFQGNSAPDKSGLPSDRFSAERTGGSVSTLTIQRTQQEDSAVYLCASSPHPQVKHYEQYFGPGTRLTVT.

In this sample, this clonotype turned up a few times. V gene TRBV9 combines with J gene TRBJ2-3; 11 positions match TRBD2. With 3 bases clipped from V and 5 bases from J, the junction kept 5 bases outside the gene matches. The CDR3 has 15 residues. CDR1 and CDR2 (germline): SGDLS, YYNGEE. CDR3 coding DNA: TGTGCCAGCAGCGATCGGACTAGCGGGCAAGATACGCAGTATTTT. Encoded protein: CASSDRTSGQDTQYF.

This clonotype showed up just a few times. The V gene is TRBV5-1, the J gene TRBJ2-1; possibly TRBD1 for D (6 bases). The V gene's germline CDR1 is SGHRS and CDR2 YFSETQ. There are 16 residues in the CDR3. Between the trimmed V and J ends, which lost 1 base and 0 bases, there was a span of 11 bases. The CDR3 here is CASSLNQGTSYNEQFF. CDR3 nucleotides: TGCGCCAGCAGCTTGAACCAGGGGACCTCCTACAATGAGCAGTTCTTC.

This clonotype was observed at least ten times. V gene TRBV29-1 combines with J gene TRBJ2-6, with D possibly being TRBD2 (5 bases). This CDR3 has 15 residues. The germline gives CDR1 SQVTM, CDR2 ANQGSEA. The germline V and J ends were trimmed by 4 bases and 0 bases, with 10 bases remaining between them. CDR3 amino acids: CSVVTRGSGANVLTF. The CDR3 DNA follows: TGCAGCGTTGTTACCCGGGGCTCTGGGGCCAACGTCCTGACTTTC.

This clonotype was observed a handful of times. The DNA of the CDR3 is TGCAGCGTTGGAGTGGCGGGGTACCTCCAAGAGACCCAGTACTTC. It encodes CSVGVAGYLQETQYF. The rearrangement joins TRBV29-1 to TRBJ2-5, with D tentatively TRBD2 (6 bases). Looked up from germline, CDR1 is SQVTM and CDR2 is ANQGSEA. V shed 4 bases and J shed 1 base, with 16 bases lying between them. The CDR3 is made up of 15 amino acids. Full variable domain (rest looked up from reference TRBV29-1 and TRBJ2-5): SAVISQKPSRDICQRGTSLTIQCQVDSQVTMMFWYRQQPGQSLTLIATANQGSEATYESGFVIDKFPISRPNLTFSTLTVSNMSPEDSSIYLCSVGVAGYLQETQYFGPGTRLLVL.

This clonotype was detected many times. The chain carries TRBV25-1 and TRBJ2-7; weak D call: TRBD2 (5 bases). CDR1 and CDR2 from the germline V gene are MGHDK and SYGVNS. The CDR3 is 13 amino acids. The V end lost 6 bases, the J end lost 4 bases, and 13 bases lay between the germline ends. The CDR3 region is CASRGRRGYEQYF. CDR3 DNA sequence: TGTGCCAGCAGAGGCCGCCGGGGTTACGAGCAGTACTTC.

The CDR3 is CAIREGGQETQYF. CDR3 coding DNA: TGTGCCATCAGGGAGGGAGGCCAAGAGACCCAGTACTTC. The chain uses TRBV10-3 and TRBJ2-5, with TRBD2 as a possible D gene (6 bases). CDR1 and CDR2 from the germline V gene are ENHRY and SYGVKD. This CDR3 comprises 13 residues. Deletions cut 6 bases from V and 1 base from J, with 9 bases between.

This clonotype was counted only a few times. The chain's CDR3 is CASSVLTGGATDTQYF. The CDR3 DNA reads TGTGCCAGCAGCGTGTTAACAGGGGGCGCAACAGATACGCAGTATTTT. The chain recombines TRBV9 with TRBJ2-3; 9 bases map to TRBD1. This CDR3 spans 16 amino acids. Germline lookup yields CDR1 SGDLS and CDR2 YYNGEE. Trimming took 2 bases from V and 3 from J; bases not matched to a gene: 7.

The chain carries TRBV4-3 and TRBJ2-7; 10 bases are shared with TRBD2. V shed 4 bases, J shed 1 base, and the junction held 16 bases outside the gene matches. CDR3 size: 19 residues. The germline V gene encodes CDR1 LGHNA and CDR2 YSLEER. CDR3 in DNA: TGCGCCAGCAGCCTAGAACCACCCTCTAGCGGGAGCCCTTCCTACGAGCAGTACTTC. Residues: CASSLEPPSSGSPSYEQYF.

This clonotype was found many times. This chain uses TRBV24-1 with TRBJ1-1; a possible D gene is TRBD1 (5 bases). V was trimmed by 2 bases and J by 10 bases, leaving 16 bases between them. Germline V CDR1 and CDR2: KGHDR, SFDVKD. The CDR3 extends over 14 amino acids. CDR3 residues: CATSDSQGRARAFF. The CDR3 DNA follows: TGTGCCACCAGTGATTCGCAGGGAAGGGCAAGAGCTTTCTTT.